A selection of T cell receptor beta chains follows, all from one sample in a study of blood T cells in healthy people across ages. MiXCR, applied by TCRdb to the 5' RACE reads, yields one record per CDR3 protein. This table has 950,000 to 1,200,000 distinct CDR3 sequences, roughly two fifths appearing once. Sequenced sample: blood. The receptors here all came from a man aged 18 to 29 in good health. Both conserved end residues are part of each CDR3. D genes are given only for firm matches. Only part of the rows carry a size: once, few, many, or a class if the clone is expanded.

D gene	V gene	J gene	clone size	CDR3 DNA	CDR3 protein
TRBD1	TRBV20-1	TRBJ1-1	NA	TGCAGTGCTAGAGGGACAGGGACAGGGGGCACCCCACGAAAAAACACTGAAGCTTTCTTT	CSARGTGTGGTPRKNTEAFF
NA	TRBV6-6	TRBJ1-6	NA	TGTGCCAGCAGTTACAGGGTGCTCGAATCACCCCTCCACTTT	CASSYRVLESPLHF
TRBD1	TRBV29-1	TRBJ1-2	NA	TGCAGCGTTGATCCGGACAGGGGAGACGATGGCTACACCTTC	CSVDPDRGDDGYTF
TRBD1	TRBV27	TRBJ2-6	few	TGTGCCAGCAGTTCCGGGACAGTCCCCTCTGGGGCCAACGTCCTGACTTTC	CASSSGTVPSGANVLTF
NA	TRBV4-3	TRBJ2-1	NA	TGCGCCAGCAGCCTTCGGATCAGTGGGGATGAGCAGTTCTTC	CASSLRISGDEQFF
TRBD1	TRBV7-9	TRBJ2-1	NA	TGTGCCAGCAGTTCGACCACCGGGACAGCCTTCAATGAGCAGTTCTTC	CASSSTTGTAFNEQFF
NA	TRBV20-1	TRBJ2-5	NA	TGCAGTGCTGAACCTTGGGATCGGGAGACCCAGTACTTC	CSAEPWDRETQYF
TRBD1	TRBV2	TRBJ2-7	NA	TGTGCCAGCAGTACTACAGGGGAGAGCTCCTACGAGCAGTACTTC	CASSTTGESSYEQYF
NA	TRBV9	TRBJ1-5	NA	TGTGCCAGCAGCGTATCAGGAGACAAAGATCAGCCCCAGCATTTT	CASSVSGDKDQPQHF
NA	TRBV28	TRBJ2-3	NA	TGTGCCAGCAGTGTGCGCAGGGCTGGTACAGATACGCAGTATTTT	CASSVRRAGTDTQYF